This T cell receptor beta chain was sequenced in a study of STAT5B mutations in CD4+ large granular lymphocyte leukemia. Study in general: Cryopreserved patient cells were CD8-depleted, then anti-CD4 bead selected. Study-wide results and limits: 8/27 top patient clones versus 2/35 control clones were TRBV06-family.

A note on this clone: As yet, its antigen is unknown.

There are 13 residues in the CDR3. CDR1 is MDHEN, CDR2 SYDVKM, per germline. Trimming stripped 2 bases from V and 0 bases from J, with 2 bases between. Profiling relied on immunoSEQ multiplex PCR, and the TCRdb table lists in-frame clones only, not all of them. Of about 8,100 clones in the sample, roughly 80% were seen once. This clonotype originated in a woman aged 55 to 70 with CD4+ T-cell large granular lymphocyte leukemia. Specimen: PBMCs. The rearrangement links TRBV28 to TRBJ1-3; no clear D. The CDR3 bases are TGTGCCAGCAGTTTAACCTCTGGAAACACCATATATTTT. Amino acids: CASSLTSGNTIYF.